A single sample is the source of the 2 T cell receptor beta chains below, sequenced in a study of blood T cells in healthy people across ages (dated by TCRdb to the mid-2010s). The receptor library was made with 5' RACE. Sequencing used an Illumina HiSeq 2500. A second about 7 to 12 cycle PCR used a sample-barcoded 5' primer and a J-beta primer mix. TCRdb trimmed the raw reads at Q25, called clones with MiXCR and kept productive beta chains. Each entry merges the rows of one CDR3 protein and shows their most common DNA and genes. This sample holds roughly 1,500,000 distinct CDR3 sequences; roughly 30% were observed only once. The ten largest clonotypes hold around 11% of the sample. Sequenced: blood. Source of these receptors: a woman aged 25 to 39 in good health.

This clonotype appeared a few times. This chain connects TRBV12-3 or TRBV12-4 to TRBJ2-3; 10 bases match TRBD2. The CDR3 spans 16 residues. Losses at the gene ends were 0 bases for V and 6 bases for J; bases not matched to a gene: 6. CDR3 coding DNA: TGTGCCAGCAGTTTAGCTAGCGGGGGGTTTTCTGATACGCAGTATTTT. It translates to CASSLASGGFSDTQYF.

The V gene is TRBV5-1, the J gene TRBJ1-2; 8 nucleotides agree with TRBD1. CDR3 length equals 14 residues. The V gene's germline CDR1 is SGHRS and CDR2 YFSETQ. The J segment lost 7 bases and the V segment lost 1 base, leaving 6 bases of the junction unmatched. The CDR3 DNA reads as TGCGCCAGCAGCTTGTCGACAGGGGTTAGTGGCTACACCTTC. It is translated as CASSLSTGVSGYTF.